This TCR beta chain comes out of a study of cytomegalovirus exposure and HLA in healthy donors. Study-level findings and limits: Association of a missense DCLRE1C variant with TCR beta V- and J-gene trimming was reported in a later analysis. TCR beta sequences numbering under 20,000 were associated with HLA alleles at 0.05 false discovery rate in a later analysis. Prior analysis indicated that the majority of TCR beta V segments exhibited productivity approximately 87% or approximately 30% of the time.

PCR was performed using 60 Vbeta and 13 Jbeta primers. Clones were read by immunoSEQ multiplex PCR, and TCRdb kept only the in-frame ones, dropping some. This sample has about 77,000 clones; about 84% occur once, and the top ten carry roughly 3.5%. For this clone: No antigen is known for it.

This CDR3 has 13 residues. Trimming stripped 2 bases from V and 8 bases from J, with 12 bases between. Germline V gene sequence: CDR1 MNHNY, CDR2 SVGAGI (reference sequence). Specimen: PBMCs. This chain uses TRBV6-6 with TRBJ1-2, with a possible D match to TRBD1 (6 bases). This receptor was obtained from a man aged 35 to 55 in good health and CMV-seronegative. CDR3 DNA sequence: TGTGCCAGCAGTTACGAGGCCCAGGGGGGCTACACCTTC. Translated, it gives CASSYEAQGGYTF.